Ten or more counts support the clone carrying this T cell receptor beta chain. The antigen is not known. The entry originates in a study of early T cells in non-severe SARS-CoV-2 infection. Study context: It was bulk RNA from unsorted whole blood that was sequenced, and the chains were unpaired.

Study conclusions and caveats: Matching against VDJdb likely underestimated virus-specific expansions, favoring anti-spike CD8.

The CDR3 covers 16 residues. With 4 bases clipped from V and 3 bases from J, the junction kept 9 bases outside the gene matches. In germline, CDR1 is MDHEN, CDR2 SYDVKM. The library protocol tagged individual cDNA molecules with unique molecular identifiers. TCRdb passed the 5' RACE reads through MiXCR, listing each CDR3 protein once. The sample lists approximately 30,000 distinct CDR3 sequences, about 4.9% occurring once. The TCR sequence derives from an adult who was a healthcare worker with PCR-confirmed SARS-CoV-2 infection or an uninfected control (not recorded which). V usage is TRBV28 and J usage is TRBJ2-1; 7 positions agree with TRBD2. The sample consisted of whole blood. CDR3 protein: CASSSREAGSYNEQFF. The CDR3 region has the DNA TGTGCCAGCAGTTCCCGGGAGGCGGGAAGCTACAATGAGCAGTTCTTC.